This TCR beta chain was obtained from a study of Graves' ophthalmopathy and Graves' hyperthyroidism. Ophthalmopathy not arising within 18 months of follow-up defined hyperthyroidism as stable. Newly diagnosed, the hyperthyroidism patients had under 2 months' duration and were aged 18 to 65. An approximately 10 ml volume of fresh peripheral blood provided the PBMCs. Note on this clonotype: Its antigen remains unidentified. This may arise from a read error, as a much more abundant clone is one base away.

RNA served as the template for amplifying TCR beta CDR3 regions. The workflow started with a first-round RT-PCR run with HTBI primers and then moved on to a second-round multiplex PCR. TCRdb reprocessed the multiplex PCR reads via MiXCR and lists one record per CDR3 protein. Of some 380,000 distinct CDR3 sequences listed, 15% are singletons. In germline, CDR1 is SGHAT, CDR2 FQNNGV. The CDR3 length is 17 residues. General observations from the study: Using a 13-signature model, the authors split ophthalmopathy from stable hyperthyroidism, with around 85% sensitivity and roughly 80% specificity.

The sequence was obtained from a woman aged 18-35 years with stable Graves' hyperthyroidism. Sequencing was performed on peripheral blood. The chain carries TRBV11-2 and TRBJ1-3; TRBD1 matches at 9 bases. The CDR3 here is CTSSSDTHRGLTNTIYF. Here the CDR3 DNA reads TGTACCAGCAGCTCGGACACCCACAGGGGGCTAACGAACACCATATATTTT. The full variable domain, rest sourced from reference TRBV11-2 and TRBJ1-3, is EAGVAQSPRYKIIEKRQSVAFWCNPISGHATLYWYQQILGQGPKLLIQFQNNGVVDDSQLPKDRFSAERLKGVDSTLKIQPAKLEDSAVYLCTSSSDTHRGLTNTIYFGEGSWLTVV.